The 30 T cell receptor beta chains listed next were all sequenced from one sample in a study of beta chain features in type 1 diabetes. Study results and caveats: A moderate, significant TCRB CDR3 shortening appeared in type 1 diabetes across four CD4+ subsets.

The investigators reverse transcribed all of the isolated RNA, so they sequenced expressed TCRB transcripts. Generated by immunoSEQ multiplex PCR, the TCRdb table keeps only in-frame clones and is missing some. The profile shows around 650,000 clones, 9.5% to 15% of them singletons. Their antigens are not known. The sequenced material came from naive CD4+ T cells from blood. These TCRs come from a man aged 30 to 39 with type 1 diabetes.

CDR3 in DNA: TGTGCCAGCAGCCCGGGACAGGGGAAAGAGACCCAGTACTTC. It yields the protein CASSPGQGKETQYF. J is TRBJ2-5 and V is TRBV5-4; 10 bases fit TRBD1. J was trimmed by 3 bases and V by 4 bases; bases with no gene match: 3. The CDR3 spans 14 residues. Germline V gene lookup returns CDR1 SGHNT and CDR2 YYREEE (reference sequence).

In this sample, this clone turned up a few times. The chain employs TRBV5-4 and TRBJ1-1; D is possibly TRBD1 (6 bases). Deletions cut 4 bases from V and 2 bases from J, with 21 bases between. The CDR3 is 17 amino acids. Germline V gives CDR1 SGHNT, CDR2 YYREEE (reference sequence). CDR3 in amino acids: CASSIGGGVIENTEAFF. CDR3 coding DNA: TGTGCCAGCAGCATCGGGGGCGGTGTGATAGAAAACACTGAAGCTTTCTTT.

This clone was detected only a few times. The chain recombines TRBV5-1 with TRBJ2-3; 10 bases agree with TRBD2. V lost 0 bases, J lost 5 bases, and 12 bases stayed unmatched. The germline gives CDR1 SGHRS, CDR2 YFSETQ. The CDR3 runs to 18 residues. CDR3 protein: CASSLGGESSGGLDTQYF. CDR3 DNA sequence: TGCGCCAGCAGCTTGGGAGGTGAATCTAGCGGGGGCTTAGATACGCAGTATTTT.

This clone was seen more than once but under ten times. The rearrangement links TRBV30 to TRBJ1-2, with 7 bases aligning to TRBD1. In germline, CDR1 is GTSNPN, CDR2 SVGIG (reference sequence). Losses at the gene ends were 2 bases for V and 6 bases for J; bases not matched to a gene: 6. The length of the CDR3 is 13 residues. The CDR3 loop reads CAWSNTGDDGYTF. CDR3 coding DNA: TGTGCCTGGAGTAACACAGGGGACGATGGCTACACCTTC.

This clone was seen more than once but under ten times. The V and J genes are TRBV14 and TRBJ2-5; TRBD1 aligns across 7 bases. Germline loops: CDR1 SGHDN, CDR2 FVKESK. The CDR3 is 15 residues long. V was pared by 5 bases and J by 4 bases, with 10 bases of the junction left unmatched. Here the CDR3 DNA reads TGTGCCAGCAGCGCCCCCGGGACAGCCCGAGAGACCCAGTACTTC. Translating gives CASSAPGTARETQYF.

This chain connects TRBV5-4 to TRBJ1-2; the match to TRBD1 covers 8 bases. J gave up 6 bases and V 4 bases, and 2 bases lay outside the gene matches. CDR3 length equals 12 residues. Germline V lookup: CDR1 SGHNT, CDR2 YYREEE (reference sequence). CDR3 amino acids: CASSNRGNGYTF. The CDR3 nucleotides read TGTGCCAGCAGCAACAGGGGGAATGGCTACACCTTC.

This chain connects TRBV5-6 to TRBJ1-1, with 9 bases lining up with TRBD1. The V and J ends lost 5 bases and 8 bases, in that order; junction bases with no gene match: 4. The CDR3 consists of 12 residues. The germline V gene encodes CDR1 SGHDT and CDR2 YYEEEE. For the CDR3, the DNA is TGTGCCAGCAGGCGGGACAGGGCCGAAGCTTTCTTT. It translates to CASRRDRAEAFF. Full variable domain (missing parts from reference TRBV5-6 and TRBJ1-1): DAGVTQSPTHLIKTRGQQVTLRCSPKSGHDTVSWYQQALGQGPQFIFQYYEEEERQRGNFPDRFSGHQFPNYSSELNVNALLLGDSALYLCASRRDRAEAFFGQGTRLTVV.

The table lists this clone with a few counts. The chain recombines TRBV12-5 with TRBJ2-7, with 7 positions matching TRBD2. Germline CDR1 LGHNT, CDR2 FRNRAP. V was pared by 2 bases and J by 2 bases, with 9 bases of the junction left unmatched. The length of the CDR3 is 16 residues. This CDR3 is CASGLLTGTTTYEQYF. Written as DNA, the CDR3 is TGTGCTAGTGGTTTGCTCACCGGGACTACCACCTACGAGCAGTACTTC.

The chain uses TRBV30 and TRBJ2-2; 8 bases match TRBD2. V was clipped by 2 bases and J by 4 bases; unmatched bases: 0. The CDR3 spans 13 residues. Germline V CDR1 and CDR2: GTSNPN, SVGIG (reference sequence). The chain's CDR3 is CAWSRGGTGELFF. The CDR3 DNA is TGTGCCTGGAGTCGGGGGGGCACCGGGGAGCTGTTTTTT.

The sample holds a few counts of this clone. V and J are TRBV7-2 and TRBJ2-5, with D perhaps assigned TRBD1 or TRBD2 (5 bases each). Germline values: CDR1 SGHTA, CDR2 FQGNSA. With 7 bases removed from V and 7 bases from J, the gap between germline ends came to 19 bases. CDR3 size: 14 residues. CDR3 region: CASTPPPGRRTQYF. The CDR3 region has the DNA TGTGCCAGCACCCCACCCCCGGGGCGGCGGACCCAGTACTTC. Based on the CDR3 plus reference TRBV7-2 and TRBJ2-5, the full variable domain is GAGVSQSPSNKVTEKGKDVELRCDPISGHTALYWYRQSLGQGLEFLIYFQGNSAPDKSGLPSDRFSAERTGGSVSTLTIQRTQQEDSAVYLCASTPPPGRRTQYFGPGTRLLVL.

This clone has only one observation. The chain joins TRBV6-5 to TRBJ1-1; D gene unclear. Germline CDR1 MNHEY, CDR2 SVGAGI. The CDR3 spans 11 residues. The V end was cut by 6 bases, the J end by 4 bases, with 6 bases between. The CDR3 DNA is TGTGCCAGCAGGAAAACCACTGAAGCTTTCTTT. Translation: CASRKTTEAFF.

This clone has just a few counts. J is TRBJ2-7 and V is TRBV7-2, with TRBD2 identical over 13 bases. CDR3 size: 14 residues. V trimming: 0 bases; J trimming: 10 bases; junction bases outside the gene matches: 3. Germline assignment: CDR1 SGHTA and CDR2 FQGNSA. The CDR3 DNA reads TGTGCCAGCAGCTTAGCAGGGACTAGCGGGGAACAGTACTTC. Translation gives CASSLAGTSGEQYF.

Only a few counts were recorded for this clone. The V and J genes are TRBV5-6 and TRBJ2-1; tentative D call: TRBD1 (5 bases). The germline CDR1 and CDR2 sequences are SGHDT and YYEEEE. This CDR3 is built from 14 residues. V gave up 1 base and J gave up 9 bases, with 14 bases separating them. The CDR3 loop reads CASSLIRRVGEQFF. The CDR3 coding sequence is TGTGCCAGCAGCTTGATTCGCAGGGTCGGTGAGCAGTTCTTC.

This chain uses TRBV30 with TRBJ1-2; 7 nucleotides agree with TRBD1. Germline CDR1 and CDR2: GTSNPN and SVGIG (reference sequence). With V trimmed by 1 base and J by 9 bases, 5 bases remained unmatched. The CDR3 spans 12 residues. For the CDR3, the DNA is TGTGCCTGGAGTGAGAACAGGGGAAGCTACACCTTC. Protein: CAWSENRGSYTF.

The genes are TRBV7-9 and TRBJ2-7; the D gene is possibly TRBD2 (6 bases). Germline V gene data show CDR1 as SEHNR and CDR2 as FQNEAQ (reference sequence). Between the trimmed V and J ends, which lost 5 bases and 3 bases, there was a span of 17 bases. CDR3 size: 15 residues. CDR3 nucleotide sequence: TGTGCCAGCAGCCCGCGGGGCGCTCTAGTCTACGAGCAGTACTTC. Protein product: CASSPRGALVYEQYF.

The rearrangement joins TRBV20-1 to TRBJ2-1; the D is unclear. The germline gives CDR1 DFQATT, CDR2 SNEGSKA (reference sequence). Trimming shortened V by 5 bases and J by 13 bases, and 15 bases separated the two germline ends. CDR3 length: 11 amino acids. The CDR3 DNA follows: TGCAGTGCTTCTCCCCGGCCAGACCAGTTCTTC. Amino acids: CSASPRPDQFF.

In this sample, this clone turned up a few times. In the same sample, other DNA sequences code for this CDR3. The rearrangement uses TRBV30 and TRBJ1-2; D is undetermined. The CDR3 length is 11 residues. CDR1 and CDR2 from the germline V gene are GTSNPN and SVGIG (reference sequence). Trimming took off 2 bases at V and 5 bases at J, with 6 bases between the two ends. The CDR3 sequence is CAWSTGYGYTF. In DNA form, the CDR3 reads TGTGCCTGGAGTACCGGATATGGCTACACCTTC. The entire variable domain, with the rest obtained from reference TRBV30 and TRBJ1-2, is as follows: SQTIHQWPATLVQPVGSPLSLECTVEGTSNPNLYWYRQAAGRGLQLLFYSVGIGQISSEVPQNLSASRPQDRQFILSSKKLLLSDSGFYLCAWSTGYGYTFGSGTRLTVV.

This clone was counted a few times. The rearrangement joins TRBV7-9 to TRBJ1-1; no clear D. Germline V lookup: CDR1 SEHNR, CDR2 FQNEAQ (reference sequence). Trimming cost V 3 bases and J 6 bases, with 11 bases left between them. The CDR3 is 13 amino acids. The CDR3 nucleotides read TGTGCCAGCAGCTTTAACGGCCGGTCTGAAGCTTTCTTT. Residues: CASSFNGRSEAFF.

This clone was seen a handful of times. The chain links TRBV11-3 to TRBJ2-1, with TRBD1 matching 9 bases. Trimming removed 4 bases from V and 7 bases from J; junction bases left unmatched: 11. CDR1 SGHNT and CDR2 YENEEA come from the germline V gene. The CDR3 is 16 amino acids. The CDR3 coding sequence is TGTGCCAGCAGCTCGGGGACAGGGAAGGGAGGAAATGAGCAGTTCTTC. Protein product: CASSSGTGKGGNEQFF.

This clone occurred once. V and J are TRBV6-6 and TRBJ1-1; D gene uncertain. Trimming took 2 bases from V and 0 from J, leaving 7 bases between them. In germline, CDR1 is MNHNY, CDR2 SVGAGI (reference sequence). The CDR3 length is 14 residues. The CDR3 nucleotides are TGTGCCAGCAGTTACGAGAATATGAACACTGAAGCTTTCTTT. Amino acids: CASSYENMNTEAFF.

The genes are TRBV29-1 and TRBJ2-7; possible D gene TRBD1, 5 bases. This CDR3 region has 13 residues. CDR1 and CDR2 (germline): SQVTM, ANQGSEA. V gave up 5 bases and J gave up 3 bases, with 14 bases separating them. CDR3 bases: TGCAGCGTTTTTGCAGTAGGGGACTACGAGCAGTACTTC. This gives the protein CSVFAVGDYEQYF.

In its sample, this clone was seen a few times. The CDR3 coding sequence is TGTGCCAGCAGCTTGCGAGGGGCTGACTACTATGGCTACACCTTC. This translates into CASSLRGADYYGYTF. This chain connects TRBV5-4 to TRBJ1-2; possible D gene TRBD1, 5 bases. V lost 1 base and J lost 3, with 13 bases in between. Germline loops: CDR1 SGHNT, CDR2 YYREEE (reference sequence). The CDR3 has 15 amino acids.

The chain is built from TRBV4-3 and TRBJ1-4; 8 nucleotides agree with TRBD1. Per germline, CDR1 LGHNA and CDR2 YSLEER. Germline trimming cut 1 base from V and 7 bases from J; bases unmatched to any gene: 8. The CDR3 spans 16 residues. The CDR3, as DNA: TGCGCCAGCAGCCAAGCCGGACAGGGTGGGTCTGAAAAACTGTTTTTT. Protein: CASSQAGQGGSEKLFF.

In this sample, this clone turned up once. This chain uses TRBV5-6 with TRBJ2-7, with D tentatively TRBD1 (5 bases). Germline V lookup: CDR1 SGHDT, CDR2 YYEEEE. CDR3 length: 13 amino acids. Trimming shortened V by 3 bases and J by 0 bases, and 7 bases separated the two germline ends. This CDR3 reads CASSSTASYEQYF. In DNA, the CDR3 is TGTGCCAGCAGCTCGACAGCCTCCTACGAGCAGTACTTC. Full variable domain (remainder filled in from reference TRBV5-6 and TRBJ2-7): DAGVTQSPTHLIKTRGQQVTLRCSPKSGHDTVSWYQQALGQGPQFIFQYYEEEERQRGNFPDRFSGHQFPNYSSELNVNALLLGDSALYLCASSSTASYEQYFGPGTRLTVT.

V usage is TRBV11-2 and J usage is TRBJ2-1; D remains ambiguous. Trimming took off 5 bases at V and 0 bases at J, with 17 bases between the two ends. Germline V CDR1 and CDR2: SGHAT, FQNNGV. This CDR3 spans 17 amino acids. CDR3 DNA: TGTGCCAGCAGCGGCCGTTTGGGCGACTTCTCCTACAATGAGCAGTTCTTC. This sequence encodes CASSGRLGDFSYNEQFF.

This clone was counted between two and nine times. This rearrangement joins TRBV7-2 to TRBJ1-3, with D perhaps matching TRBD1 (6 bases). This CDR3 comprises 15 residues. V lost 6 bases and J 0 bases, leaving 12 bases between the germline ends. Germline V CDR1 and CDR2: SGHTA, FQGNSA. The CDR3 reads CASRDSRSSGNTIYF. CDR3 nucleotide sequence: TGTGCCAGCAGGGACAGTAGGAGCTCTGGAAACACCATATATTTT.

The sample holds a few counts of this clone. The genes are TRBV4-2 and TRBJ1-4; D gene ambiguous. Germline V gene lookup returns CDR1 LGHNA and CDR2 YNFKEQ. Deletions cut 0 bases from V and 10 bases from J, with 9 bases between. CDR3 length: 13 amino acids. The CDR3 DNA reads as TGTGCCAGCAGCCAAGATGGGAAAGGAAAACTGTTTTTT. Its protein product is CASSQDGKGKLFF.

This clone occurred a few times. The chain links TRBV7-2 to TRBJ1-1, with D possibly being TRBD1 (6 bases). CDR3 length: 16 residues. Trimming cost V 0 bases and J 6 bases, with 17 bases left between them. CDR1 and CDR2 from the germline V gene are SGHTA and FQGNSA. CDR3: CASSLAVGGRGSEAFF. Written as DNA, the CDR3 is TGTGCCAGCAGCTTAGCAGTTGGGGGCAGGGGCTCTGAAGCTTTCTTT.

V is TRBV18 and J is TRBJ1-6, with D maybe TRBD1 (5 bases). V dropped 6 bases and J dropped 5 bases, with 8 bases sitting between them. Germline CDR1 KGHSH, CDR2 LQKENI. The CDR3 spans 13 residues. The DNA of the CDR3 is TGTGCCAGCTCCCGGGGGGATAATTCACCCCTCCACTTT. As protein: CASSRGDNSPLHF.

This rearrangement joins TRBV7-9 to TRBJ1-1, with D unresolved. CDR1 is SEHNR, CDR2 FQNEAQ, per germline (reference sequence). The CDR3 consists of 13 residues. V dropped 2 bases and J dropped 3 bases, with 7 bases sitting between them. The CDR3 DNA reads TGTGCCAGCAGCTTATTAGAGGACACTGAAGCTTTCTTT. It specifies CASSLLEDTEAFF. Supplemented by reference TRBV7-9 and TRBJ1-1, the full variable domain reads DTGVSQNPRHKITKRGQNVTFRCDPISEHNRLYWYRQTLGQGPEFLTYFQNEAQLEKSRLLSDRFSAERPKGSFSTLEIQRTEQGDSAMYLCASSLLEDTEAFFGQGTRLTVV.